The following is a T cell receptor (beta chain) sequence with its context. The repertoire was sequenced with immunoSEQ multiplex PCR; TCRdb's copy has only in-frame clones and lacks some. The sample carries approximately 220,000 clones, around nine tenths recorded once. This sample is drawn from a study of blood T cell repertoires in COVID-19. This TCR derives from a woman aged 30 to 39 with acute COVID-19. The sample comprised PBMCs or T cells enriched from blood (not recorded which).

CDR3 sequence reads: CASSADPGVSYPFQYF. The CDR3 bases are TGTGCCAGCAGCGCCGACCCAGGGGTGTCATACCCATTTCAGTACTTC. The chain joins TRBV9 to TRBJ2-4; perhaps TRBD1 as D (6 bases). The V end lost 3 bases, the J end lost 11 bases, and 24 bases lay between the germline ends. CDR3 length equals 16 residues. CDR1 and CDR2 (germline): SGDLS, YYNGEE.